This T cell receptor (beta chain) was captured by sequencing in a study of OX40 agonist ivuxolimab in advanced cancers. Study summary: Of the patients, three showed partial responses, one with hepatocellular carcinoma and two with cutaneous melanoma.

TCRdb's table, derived via immunoSEQ multiplex PCR, lists solely in-frame clones and lacks some. The sample has about 69,000 clones, over 80% seen once. The CDR3 runs 13 residues. CDR1 is SGHDT and CDR2 is YYEEEE in the germline V gene. Trimming stripped 1 base from V and 6 bases from J, with 8 bases between. The sample here was CD4+ or CD8+ T cells sorted from blood, taken in a trial of the OX40 agonist ivuxolimab. The source is an adult with an advanced solid tumor such as melanoma, head and neck, liver or kidney cancer. The chain has TRBV5-6 and TRBJ2-1, with a weak D call TRBD2 (5 bases). CDR3 sequence reads: CASSLISGNEQFF. The CDR3 region has the DNA TGTGCCAGCAGCTTGATAAGCGGCAATGAGCAGTTCTTC.